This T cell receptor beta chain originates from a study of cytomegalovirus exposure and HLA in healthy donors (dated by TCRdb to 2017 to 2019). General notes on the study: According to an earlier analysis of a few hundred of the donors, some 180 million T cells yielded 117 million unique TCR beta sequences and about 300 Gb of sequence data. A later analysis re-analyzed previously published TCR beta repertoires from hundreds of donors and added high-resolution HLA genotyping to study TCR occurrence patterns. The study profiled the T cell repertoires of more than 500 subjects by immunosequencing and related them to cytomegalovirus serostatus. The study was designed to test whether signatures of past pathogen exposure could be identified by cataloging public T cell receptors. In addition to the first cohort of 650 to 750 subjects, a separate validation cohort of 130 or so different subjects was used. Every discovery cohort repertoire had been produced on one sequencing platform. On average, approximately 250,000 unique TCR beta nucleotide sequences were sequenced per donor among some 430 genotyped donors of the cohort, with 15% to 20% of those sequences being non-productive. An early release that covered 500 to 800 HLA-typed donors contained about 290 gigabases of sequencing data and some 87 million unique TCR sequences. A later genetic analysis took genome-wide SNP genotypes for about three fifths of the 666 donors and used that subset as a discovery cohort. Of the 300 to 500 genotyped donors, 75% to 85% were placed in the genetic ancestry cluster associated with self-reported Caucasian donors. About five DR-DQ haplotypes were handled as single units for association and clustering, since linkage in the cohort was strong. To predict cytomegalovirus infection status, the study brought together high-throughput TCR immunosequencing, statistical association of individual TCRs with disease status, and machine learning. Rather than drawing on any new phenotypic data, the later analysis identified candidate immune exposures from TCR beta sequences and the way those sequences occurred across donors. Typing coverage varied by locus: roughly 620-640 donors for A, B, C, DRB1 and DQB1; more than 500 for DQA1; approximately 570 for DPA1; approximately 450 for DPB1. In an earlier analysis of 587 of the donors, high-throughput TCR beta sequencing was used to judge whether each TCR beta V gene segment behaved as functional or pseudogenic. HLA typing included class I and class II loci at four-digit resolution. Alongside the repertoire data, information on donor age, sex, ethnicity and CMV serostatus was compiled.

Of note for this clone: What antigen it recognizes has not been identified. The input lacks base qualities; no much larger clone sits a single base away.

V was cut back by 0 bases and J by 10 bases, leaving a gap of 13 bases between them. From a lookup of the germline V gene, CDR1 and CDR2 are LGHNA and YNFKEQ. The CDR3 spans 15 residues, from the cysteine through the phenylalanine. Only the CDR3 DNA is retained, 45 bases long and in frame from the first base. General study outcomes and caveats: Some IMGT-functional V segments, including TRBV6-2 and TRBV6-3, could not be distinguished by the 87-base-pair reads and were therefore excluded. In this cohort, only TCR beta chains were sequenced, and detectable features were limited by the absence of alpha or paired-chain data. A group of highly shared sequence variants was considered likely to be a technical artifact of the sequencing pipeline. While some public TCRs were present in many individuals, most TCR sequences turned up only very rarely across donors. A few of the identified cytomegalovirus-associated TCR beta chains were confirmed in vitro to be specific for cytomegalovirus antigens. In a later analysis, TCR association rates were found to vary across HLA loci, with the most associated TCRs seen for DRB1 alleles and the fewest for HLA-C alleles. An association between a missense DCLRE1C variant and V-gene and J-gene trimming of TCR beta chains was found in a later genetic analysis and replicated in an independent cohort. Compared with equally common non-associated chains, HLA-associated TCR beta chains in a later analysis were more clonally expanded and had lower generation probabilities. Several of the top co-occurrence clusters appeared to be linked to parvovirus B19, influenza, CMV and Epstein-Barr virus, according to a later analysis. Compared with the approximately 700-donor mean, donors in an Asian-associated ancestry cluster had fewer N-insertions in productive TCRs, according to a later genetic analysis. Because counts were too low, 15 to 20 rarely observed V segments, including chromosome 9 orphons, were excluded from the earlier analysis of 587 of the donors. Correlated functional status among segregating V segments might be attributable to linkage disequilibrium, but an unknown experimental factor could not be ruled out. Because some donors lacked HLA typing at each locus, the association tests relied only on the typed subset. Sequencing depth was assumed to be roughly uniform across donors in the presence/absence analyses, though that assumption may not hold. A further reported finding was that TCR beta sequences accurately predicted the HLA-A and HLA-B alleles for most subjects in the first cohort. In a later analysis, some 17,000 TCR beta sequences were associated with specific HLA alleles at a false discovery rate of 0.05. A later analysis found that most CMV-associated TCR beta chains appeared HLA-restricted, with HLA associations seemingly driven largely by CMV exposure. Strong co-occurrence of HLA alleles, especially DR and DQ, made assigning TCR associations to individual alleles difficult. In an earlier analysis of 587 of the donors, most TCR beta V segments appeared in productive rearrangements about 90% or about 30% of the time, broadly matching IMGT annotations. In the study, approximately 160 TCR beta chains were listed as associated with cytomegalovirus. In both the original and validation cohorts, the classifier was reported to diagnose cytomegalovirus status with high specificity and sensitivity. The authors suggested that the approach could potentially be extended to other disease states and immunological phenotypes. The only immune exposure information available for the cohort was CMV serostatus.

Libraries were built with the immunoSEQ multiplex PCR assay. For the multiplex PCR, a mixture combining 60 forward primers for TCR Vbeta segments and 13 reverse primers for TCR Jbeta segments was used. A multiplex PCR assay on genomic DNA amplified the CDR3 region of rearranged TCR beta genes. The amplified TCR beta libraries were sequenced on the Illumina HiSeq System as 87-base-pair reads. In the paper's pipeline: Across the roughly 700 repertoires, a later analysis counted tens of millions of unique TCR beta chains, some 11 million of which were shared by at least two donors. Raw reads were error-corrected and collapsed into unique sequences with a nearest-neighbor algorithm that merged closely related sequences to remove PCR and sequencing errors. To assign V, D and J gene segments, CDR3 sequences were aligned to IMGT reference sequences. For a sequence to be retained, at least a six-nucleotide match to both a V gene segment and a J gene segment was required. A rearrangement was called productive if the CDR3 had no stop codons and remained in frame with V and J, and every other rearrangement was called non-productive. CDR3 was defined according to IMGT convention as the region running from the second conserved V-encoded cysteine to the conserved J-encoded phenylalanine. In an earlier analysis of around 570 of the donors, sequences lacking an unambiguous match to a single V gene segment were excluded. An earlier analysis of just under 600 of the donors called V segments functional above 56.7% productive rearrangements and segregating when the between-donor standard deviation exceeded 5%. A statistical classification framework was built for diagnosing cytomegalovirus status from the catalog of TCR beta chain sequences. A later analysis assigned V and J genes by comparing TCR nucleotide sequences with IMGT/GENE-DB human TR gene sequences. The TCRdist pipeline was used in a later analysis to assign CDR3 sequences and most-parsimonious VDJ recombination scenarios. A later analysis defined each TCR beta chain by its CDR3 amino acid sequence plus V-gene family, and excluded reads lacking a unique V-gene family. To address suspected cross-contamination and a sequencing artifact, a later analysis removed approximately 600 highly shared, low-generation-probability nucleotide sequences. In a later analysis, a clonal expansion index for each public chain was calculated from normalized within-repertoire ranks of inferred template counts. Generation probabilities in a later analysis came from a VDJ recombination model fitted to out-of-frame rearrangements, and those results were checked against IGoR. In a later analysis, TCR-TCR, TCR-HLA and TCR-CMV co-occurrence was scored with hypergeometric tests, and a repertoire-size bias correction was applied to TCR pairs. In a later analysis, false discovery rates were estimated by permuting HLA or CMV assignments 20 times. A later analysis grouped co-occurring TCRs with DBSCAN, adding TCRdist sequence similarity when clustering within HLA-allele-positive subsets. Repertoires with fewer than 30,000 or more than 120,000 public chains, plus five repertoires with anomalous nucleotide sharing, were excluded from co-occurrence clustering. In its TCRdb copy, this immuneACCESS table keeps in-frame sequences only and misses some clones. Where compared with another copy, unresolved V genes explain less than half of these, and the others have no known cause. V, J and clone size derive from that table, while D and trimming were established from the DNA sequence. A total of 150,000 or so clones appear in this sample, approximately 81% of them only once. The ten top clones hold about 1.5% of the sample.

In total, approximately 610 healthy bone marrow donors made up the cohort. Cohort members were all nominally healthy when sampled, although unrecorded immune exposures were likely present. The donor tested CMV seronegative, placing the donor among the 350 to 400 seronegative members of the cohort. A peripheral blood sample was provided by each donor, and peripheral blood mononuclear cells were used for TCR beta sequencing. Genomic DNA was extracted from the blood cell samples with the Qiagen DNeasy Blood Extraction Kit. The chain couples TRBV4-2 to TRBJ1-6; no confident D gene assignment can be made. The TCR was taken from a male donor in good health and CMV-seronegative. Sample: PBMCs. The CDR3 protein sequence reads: CASSQDLAEASPLHF. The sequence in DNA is TGTGCCAGCAGCCAAGACTTGGCAGAGGCATCACCCCTCCACTTT.